The 27 T cell receptor beta chains below all came from one sample that was sequenced in a study of T-cell memory formation after mild COVID-19. One entry per CDR3 protein, called by TCRdb with MiXCR from the 5' RACE reads. The sample includes approximately 210,000 distinct CDR3 sequences, roughly 27% seen only once; the top ten take approximately 10%. Sequencing was done on a sample of PBMCs or a T cell subset sorted from them (not recorded which). Source of these receptors: an adult woman who had mild COVID-19 (a few samples of this study predate the infection). Cell type and time point are not known.

This clonotype was counted between two and nine times. V gene TRBV12-3 or TRBV12-4 combines with J gene TRBJ2-3, with D perhaps TRBD1 (7 bases). Trimming took 7 bases from V and 4 from J, leaving 18 bases between them. CDR3 length: 15 residues. CDR3 bases: TGTGCCAGCAAATTGGAGGGGGCAGGAGCAGATACGCAGTATTTT. Its translation: CASKLEGAGADTQYF.

The rearrangement links TRBV6-5 to TRBJ2-1, with a tentative D call TRBD2 (6 bases). The CDR3 is 15 amino acids. Germline lookup yields CDR1 MNHEY and CDR2 SVGAGI. The V and J ends lost 2 bases and 6 bases respectively, with 14 bases between them. In DNA, the CDR3 is TGTGCCAGCAGTTACACCTCGGGACTCTCCAATGAGCAGTTCTTC. Translated, it gives CASSYTSGLSNEQFF.

The chain is built from TRBV18 and TRBJ2-7, with D possibly TRBD1 on 5 matching bases. V lost 3 bases, J lost 3 bases, and 12 bases lay in between. Germline loops: CDR1 KGHSH, CDR2 LQKENI. There are 14 residues in the CDR3. The CDR3 loop reads CASSPNRQSYEQYF. The CDR3 nucleotides are TGTGCCAGCTCACCTAACAGACAGAGCTACGAGCAGTACTTC.

This rearrangement joins TRBV20-1 to TRBJ2-7; 7 positions agree with TRBD2. J was trimmed by 6 bases and V by 0 bases; bases with no gene match: 8. This CDR3 has 14 amino acids. Per germline, CDR1 DFQATT and CDR2 SNEGSKA (reference sequence). CDR3 DNA sequence: TGCAGTGCTAGAGAGGGCGGGAGTGATATCGAGCAGTACTTC. Protein product: CSAREGGSDIEQYF.

This clonotype showed up just a few times. The V gene is TRBV29-1, the J gene TRBJ1-1, with 10 positions matching TRBD1. The CDR3 covers 11 residues. Trimming took 7 bases from V and 6 from J; bases not matched to a gene: 2. The germline V gene has CDR1 SQVTM and CDR2 ANQGSEA. Written as DNA, the CDR3 is TGCAGCGCGGACAGGGGGGCTGAAGCTTTCTTT. This sequence encodes CSADRGAEAFF. The whole variable domain, remainder taken from reference TRBV29-1 and TRBJ1-1, is SAVISQKPSRDICQRGTSLTIQCQVDSQVTMMFWYRQQPGQSLTLIATANQGSEATYESGFVIDKFPISRPNLTFSTLTVSNMSPEDSSIYLCSADRGAEAFFGQGTRLTVV.

This clonotype was seen a handful of times. The J gene is TRBJ2-1, the V gene TRBV15, with D maybe TRBD1 (5 bases). Looked up from germline, CDR1 is LNHNV and CDR2 is YYDKDF (reference sequence). The CDR3 sequence is 13 residues long. Trimming took off 2 bases at V and 5 bases at J, with 7 bases between the two ends. The CDR3 DNA follows: TGTGCCACCAGCAGAAAAGGGGACAATGAGCAGTTCTTC. This translates into CATSRKGDNEQFF.

This rearrangement joins TRBV20-1 to TRBJ2-7; D may be TRBD2 (7 bases). V gave up 1 base and J gave up 5 bases, with 15 bases separating them. Germline V gene data show CDR1 as DFQATT and CDR2 as SNEGSKA (reference sequence). The CDR3 has 14 amino acids. CDR3 protein: CSARGGGGVDEQYF. The CDR3 DNA reads TGCAGTGCTAGAGGAGGAGGGGGGGTCGACGAGCAGTACTTC.

The chain joins TRBV6-2 or TRBV6-3 to TRBJ2-1; D might be TRBD1 or TRBD2, each matching 5 bases. V dropped 2 bases and J dropped 0 bases, with 5 bases sitting between them. The germline CDR1 and CDR2 sequences are MNHEY and SVGEGT. CDR3 length equals 14 residues. CDR3 bases: TGTGCCAGCAGTTACGGGACCTCCTACAATGAGCAGTTCTTC. Protein sequence: CASSYGTSYNEQFF.

This rearrangement joins TRBV5-1 to TRBJ2-3, with 9 bases aligning to TRBD1. The V gene end was trimmed by 4 bases and the J gene end by 4 bases; junction bases not matched to a gene: 10. In germline, CDR1 is SGHRS, CDR2 YFSETQ. The CDR3 is made up of 16 amino acids. The CDR3 is CASSPQTGGMPDTQYF. DNA for the CDR3: TGCGCCAGCAGCCCCCAAACAGGGGGCATGCCAGATACGCAGTATTTT.

This chain joins TRBV10-3 and TRBJ1-1; 9 bases align to TRBD1. CDR1 is ENHRY, CDR2 SYGVKD, per germline. The CDR3 sequence is 15 residues long. The trim removed 4 bases at V and 1 base at J, leaving 4 bases unmatched. For the CDR3, the DNA is TGTGCCATCAGTGCCGGGACAGGGAGGAACACTGAAGCTTTCTTT. Its protein is CAISAGTGRNTEAFF.

This clonotype turned up a few times. CDR3 region: CSARLAGGTQYF. The CDR3 DNA follows: TGCAGTGCTAGACTAGCGGGAGGGACGCAGTATTTT. The rearrangement joins TRBV20-1 to TRBJ2-3, with 12 bases fitting TRBD2. The CDR3 extends over 12 amino acids. J lost 9 bases, V lost 2 bases, and 0 bases had no gene match. Germline V gene data show CDR1 as DFQATT and CDR2 as SNEGSKA (reference sequence).

V is TRBV29-1 and J is TRBJ1-1, with D possibly matching TRBD1 (6 bases). The CDR3 is made up of 13 amino acids. Looked up from germline, CDR1 is SQVTM and CDR2 is ANQGSEA. The ends were cut back, 5 bases at V and 4 bases at J, with 14 bases in the middle. The CDR3 sequence: CSVSRGGGTEAFF. The CDR3 DNA reads TGCAGCGTTTCAAGGGGGGGCGGCACTGAAGCTTTCTTT.

The chain joins TRBV25-1 to TRBJ2-7, with 7 nucleotides matching TRBD2. The junction had 5 bases not matched to a gene; V was cut back by 4 bases and J by 5 bases. The germline V gene encodes CDR1 MGHDK and CDR2 SYGVNS. CDR3 length: 13 residues. CDR3 coding DNA: TGTGCCAGCAGTGTGACTAGCCTCCACGAGCAGTACTTC. It yields the protein CASSVTSLHEQYF.

The table lists this clonotype with a few counts. The V and J genes are TRBV12-3 or TRBV12-4 and TRBJ2-3; the match to TRBD1 covers 8 bases. After removal of 1 base from V and 0 bases from J, the junction contained 3 bases not matched to a gene. This CDR3 is 16 amino acids long. The CDR3 sequence: CASSLEDRVSTDTQYF. CDR3 coding DNA: TGTGCCAGCAGTTTAGAGGACAGGGTGAGCACAGATACGCAGTATTTT.

The chain links TRBV5-8 to TRBJ2-1, with D hard to call. V lost 5 bases and J 8 bases, leaving 11 bases between the germline ends. Germline lookup yields CDR1 SGHTS and CDR2 YDEGEE. The CDR3 covers 12 residues. The CDR3 reads CASRANSHEQFF. CDR3 nucleotides: TGTGCCAGCAGAGCGAATTCCCATGAGCAGTTCTTC.

This clonotype was counted between two and nine times. The chain joins TRBV7-6 to TRBJ2-1, with 8 bases matching TRBD1. V gave up 5 bases and J gave up 8 bases; unmatched junction bases: 14. The CDR3 totals 16 residues. Germline V gives CDR1 SGHVS, CDR2 FNYEAQ. Written as DNA, the CDR3 is TGTGCCAGCAGCACCAGGCCTAACTACAGGGGGGATGAGCAGTTCTTC. It is translated as CASSTRPNYRGDEQFF.

This chain uses TRBV7-6 with TRBJ2-7; TRBD2 matches 10 bases. CDR1 is SGHVS and CDR2 is FNYEAQ in the germline V gene. Trimming at V came to 4 bases and at J to 3 bases, leaving 3 bases not matched to a gene. This CDR3 spans 14 amino acids. In DNA form, the CDR3 reads TGTGCCAGCAGCTCCCGGACTAGCGGCTACGAGCAGTACTTC. It translates to CASSSRTSGYEQYF.

The chain carries TRBV24-1 and TRBJ2-1, with 11 bases lining up with TRBD1. The junction had 7 bases not matched to a gene; V was cut back by 6 bases and J by 7 bases. The germline gives CDR1 KGHDR, CDR2 SFDVKD. This CDR3 contains 15 residues. The CDR3 region is CATSPGTGGYNEQFF. The CDR3 nucleotides read TGTGCCACCAGTCCCGGGACAGGGGGGTATAATGAGCAGTTCTTC.

The chain links TRBV11-2 to TRBJ2-1; D is perhaps TRBD1 (5 bases). V shed 1 base and J shed 9 bases, with 13 bases lying between them. Germline-derived CDR1 and CDR2 are SGHAT and FQNNGV. The CDR3 is 14 residues long. The CDR3 reads CASSLGGNRGEQFF. The CDR3 DNA reads TGTGCCAGCAGCTTAGGCGGCAATAGGGGTGAGCAGTTCTTC.

As for this clonotype: Sequence at one end of the junction differs from germline and may be a read error. This chain uses TRBV6-2 or TRBV6-3 with TRBJ2-1; 9 positions match TRBD2. The CDR3 loop spans 12 amino acids. CDR1 MNHEY and CDR2 SVGEGT come from the germline V gene. CDR3 in DNA: TGTGCCAGCAGCCCCCCGGGACTAGCTTTATCCTTC. Encoded protein: CASSPPGLALSF.

The chain is built from TRBV7-9 and TRBJ2-5; 9 bases are shared with TRBD1. CDR1 SEHNR and CDR2 FQNEAQ come from the germline V gene (reference sequence). CDR3 size: 13 residues. After removal of 6 bases from V and 4 bases from J, the junction contained 3 bases not matched to a gene. The CDR3 is CASRPGQGETQYF. The CDR3 DNA sequence: TGTGCCAGCAGACCGGGACAGGGAGAGACCCAGTACTTC.

This clonotype turned up a few times. This chain links TRBV29-1 with TRBJ1-1; D is ambiguous. The germline V gene has CDR1 SQVTM and CDR2 ANQGSEA. V lost 5 bases and J 1 base, leaving 11 bases between the germline ends. This CDR3 has 13 residues. The DNA of the CDR3 is TGCAGCGTTTCCCGGATGGGGAACACTGAAGCTTTCTTT. It specifies CSVSRMGNTEAFF.

The chain has TRBV5-1 and TRBJ1-1; a weak D match, TRBD1 (6 bases). Germline loops: CDR1 SGHRS, CDR2 YFSETQ. Trimming stripped 3 bases from V and 5 bases from J, with 14 bases between. The CDR3 covers 14 residues. The CDR3 protein is CASSWDNRGTEAFF. The DNA of the CDR3 is TGCGCCAGCAGCTGGGACAACCGGGGAACTGAAGCTTTCTTT.

This sequence joins TRBV18 and TRBJ1-1; D is perhaps TRBD1 (5 bases). CDR1 is KGHSH, CDR2 LQKENI, per germline. The CDR3 contains 14 residues. V was trimmed by 3 bases and J by 1 base, leaving 9 bases between them. Here the CDR3 DNA reads TGTGCCAGCTCACCGACAGCGAGGAACACTGAAGCTTTCTTT. This codes for CASSPTARNTEAFF.

This clonotype was detected only a few times. The chain couples TRBV12-3 or TRBV12-4 to TRBJ2-7; 9 bases agree with TRBD1. J gave up 6 bases and V 4 bases, and 7 bases lay outside the gene matches. The CDR3 has 14 residues. CDR3 sequence: CASSYLTGGSEQYF. CDR3 DNA sequence: TGTGCCAGCAGTTACTTGACAGGGGGGAGCGAGCAGTACTTC.

This clonotype was picked up many times. V is TRBV5-4 and J is TRBJ2-3; TRBD2 matches 8 bases. The V segment lost 1 base and the J segment 4 bases; nucleotides outside the gene matches: 2. Per the germline V gene, CDR1 is SGHNT and CDR2 is YYREEE (reference sequence). The CDR3 runs to 14 residues. CDR3 sequence (DNA): TGTGCCAGCAGCTTGATCGGGGGGGCAGATACGCAGTATTTT. Its protein product is CASSLIGGADTQYF.

This clonotype was seen a handful of times. CDR3 coding DNA: TGTGCCAGCAGTGGACAGGGTTTCGGCGAGCAGTACTTC. This sequence encodes CASSGQGFGEQYF. The rearrangement uses TRBV6-1 and TRBJ2-7, with 7 bases matching TRBD1. This CDR3 region has 13 residues. The germline CDR1 and CDR2 sequences are MNHNS and SASEGT. V dropped 4 bases and J dropped 6; count of bases not matched to a gene: 6.